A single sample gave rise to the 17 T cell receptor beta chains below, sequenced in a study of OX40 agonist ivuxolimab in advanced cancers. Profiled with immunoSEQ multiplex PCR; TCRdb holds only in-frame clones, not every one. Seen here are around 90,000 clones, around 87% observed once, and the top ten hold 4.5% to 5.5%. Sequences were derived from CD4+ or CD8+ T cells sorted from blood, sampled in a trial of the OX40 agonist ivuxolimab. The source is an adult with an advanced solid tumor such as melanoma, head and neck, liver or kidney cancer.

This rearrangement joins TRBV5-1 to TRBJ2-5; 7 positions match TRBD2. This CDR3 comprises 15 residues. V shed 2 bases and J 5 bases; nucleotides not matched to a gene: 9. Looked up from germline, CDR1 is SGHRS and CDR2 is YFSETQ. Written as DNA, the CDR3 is TGCGCCAGCAGCTTAAAAGACAGCGGGGTTGAGACCCAGTACTTC. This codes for CASSLKDSGVETQYF.

CDR3 in amino acids: CASQGQGARTGELFF. The DNA of the CDR3 is TGCGCCAGCCAGGGACAGGGGGCTAGGACCGGGGAGCTGTTTTTT. The gene calls are TRBV5-1 and TRBJ2-2, with 12 bases aligning to TRBD1. The CDR3 covers 15 residues. The V gene's germline CDR1 is SGHRS and CDR2 YFSETQ. The V segment lost 7 bases and the J segment 5 bases; nucleotides outside the gene matches: 6.

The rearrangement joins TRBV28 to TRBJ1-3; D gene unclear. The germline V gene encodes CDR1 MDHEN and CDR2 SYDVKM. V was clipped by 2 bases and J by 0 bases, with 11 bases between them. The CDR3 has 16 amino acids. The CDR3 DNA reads TGTGCCAGCAGTTTAGACCGACGGACCTCTGGAAACACCATATATTTT. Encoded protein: CASSLDRRTSGNTIYF.

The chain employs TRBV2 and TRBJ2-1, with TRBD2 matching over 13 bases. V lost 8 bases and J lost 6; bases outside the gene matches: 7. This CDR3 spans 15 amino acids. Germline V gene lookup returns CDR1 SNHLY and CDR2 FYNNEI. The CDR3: CASRPGTSGTNEQFF. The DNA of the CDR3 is TGTGCCAGCCGTCCCGGGACTAGCGGGACCAATGAGCAGTTCTTC.

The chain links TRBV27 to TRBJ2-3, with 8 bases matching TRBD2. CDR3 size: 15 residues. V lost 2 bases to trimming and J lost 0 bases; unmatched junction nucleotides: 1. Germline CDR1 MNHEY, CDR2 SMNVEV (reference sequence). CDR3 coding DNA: TGTGCCAGCAGTTTAACTAGCGGTAGCACAGATACGCAGTATTTT. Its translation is CASSLTSGSTDTQYF.

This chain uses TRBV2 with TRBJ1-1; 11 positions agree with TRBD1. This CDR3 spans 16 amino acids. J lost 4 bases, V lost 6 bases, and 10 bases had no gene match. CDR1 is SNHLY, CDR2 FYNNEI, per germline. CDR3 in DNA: TGTGCCAGCAGCGGACAGGGGGCGGGTGCGGGCACTGAAGCTTTCTTT. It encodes CASSGQGAGAGTEAFF. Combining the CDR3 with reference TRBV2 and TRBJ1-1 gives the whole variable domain EPEVTQTPSHQVTQMGQEVILRCVPISNHLYFYWYRQILGQKVEFLVSFYNNEISEKSEIFDDQFSVERPDGSNFTLKIRSTKLEDSAMYFCASSGQGAGAGTEAFFGQGTRLTVV.

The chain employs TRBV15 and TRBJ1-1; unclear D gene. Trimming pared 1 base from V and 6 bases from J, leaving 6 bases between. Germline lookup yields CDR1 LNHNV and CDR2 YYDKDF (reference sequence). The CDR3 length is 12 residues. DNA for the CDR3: TGTGCCACCAGCAGAGGTTACGCTGAAGCTTTCTTT. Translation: CATSRGYAEAFF.

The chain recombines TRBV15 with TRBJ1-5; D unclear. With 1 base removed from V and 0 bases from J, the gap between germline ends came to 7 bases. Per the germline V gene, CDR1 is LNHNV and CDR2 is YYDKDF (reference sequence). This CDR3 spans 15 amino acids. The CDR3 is CATSRVGNSNQPQHF. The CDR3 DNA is TGTGCCACCAGCAGAGTAGGTAATAGCAATCAGCCCCAGCATTTT.

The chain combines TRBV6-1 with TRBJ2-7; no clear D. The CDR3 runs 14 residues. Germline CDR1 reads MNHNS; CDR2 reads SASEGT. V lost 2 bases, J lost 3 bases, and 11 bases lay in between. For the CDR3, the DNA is TGTGCCAGCAGTGAAAGTTGGGATAGCTACGAGCAGTACTTC. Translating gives CASSESWDSYEQYF.

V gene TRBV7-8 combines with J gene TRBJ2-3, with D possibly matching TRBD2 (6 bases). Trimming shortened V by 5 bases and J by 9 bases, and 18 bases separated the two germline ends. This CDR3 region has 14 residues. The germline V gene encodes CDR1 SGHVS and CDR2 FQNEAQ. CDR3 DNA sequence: TGTGCCAGCAGCCCACTAATGGGGGGAGTGACGCAGTATTTT. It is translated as CASSPLMGGVTQYF.

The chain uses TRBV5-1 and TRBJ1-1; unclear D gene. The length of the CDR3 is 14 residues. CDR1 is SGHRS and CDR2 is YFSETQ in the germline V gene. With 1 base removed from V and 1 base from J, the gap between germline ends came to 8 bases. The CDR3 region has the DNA TGCGCCAGCAGCTTGCAATTGGAGAACACTGAAGCTTTCTTT. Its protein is CASSLQLENTEAFF. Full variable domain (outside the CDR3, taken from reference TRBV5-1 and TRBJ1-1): KAGVTQTPRYLIKTRGQQVTLSCSPISGHRSVSWYQQTPGQGLQFLFEYFSETQRNKGNFPGRFSGRQFSNSRSEMNVSTLELGDSALYLCASSLQLENTEAFFGQGTRLTVV.

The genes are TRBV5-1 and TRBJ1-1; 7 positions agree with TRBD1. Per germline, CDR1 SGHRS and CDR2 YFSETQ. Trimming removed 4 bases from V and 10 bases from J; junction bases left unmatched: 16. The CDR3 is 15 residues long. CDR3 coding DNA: TGCGCCAGCAGCCTCGACCCCGGGACAGCGGAGGGAGCTTTCTTT. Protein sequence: CASSLDPGTAEGAFF.

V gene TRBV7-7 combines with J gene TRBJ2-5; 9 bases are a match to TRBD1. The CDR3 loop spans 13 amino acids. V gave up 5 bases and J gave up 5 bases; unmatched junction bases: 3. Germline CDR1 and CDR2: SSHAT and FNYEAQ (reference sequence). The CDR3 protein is CASSPGQGETQYF. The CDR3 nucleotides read TGTGCCAGCAGCCCGGGACAGGGTGAGACCCAGTACTTC.

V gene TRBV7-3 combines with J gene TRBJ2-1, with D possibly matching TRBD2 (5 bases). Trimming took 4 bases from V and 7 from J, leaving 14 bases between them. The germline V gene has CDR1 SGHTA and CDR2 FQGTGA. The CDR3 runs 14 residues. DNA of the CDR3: TGTGCCAGCAGCTCCCAGAGAGGGCGTAATGAGCAGTTCTTC. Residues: CASSSQRGRNEQFF.

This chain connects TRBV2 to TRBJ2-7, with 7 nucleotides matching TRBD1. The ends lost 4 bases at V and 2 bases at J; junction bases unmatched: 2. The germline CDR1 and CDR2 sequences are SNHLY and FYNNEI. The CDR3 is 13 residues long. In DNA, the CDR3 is TGTGCCAGCAGTGTTGGGACAGCCTACGAGCAGTACTTC. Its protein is CASSVGTAYEQYF.

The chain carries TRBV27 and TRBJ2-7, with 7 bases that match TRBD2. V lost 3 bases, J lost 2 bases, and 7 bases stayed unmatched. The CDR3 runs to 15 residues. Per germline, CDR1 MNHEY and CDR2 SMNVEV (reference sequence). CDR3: CASSFLAASPYEQYF. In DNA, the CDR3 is TGTGCCAGCAGTTTTCTAGCGGCGAGCCCCTACGAGCAGTACTTC.

The CDR3 region has the DNA TGTGCCAGCAGCTTGGAAGGTATAGCGGCCAACAATCAGCCCCAGCATTTT. Protein: CASSLEGIAANNQPQHF. The chain carries TRBV5-8 and TRBJ1-5; D gene ambiguous. This CDR3 spans 17 amino acids. CDR1 is SGHTS, CDR2 YDEGEE, per germline. Deletions cut 0 bases from V and 3 bases from J, with 16 bases between.